A selection of T cell receptor beta chains follows, all from one sample in a study of CD8+CD57+ T cells in acquired aplastic anemia. TCRdb re-analysed the reads in MiXCR, keeping a single row per CDR3 protein. The sample has 150,000 to 200,000 distinct CDR3 sequences, less than 60% seen once; the top ten hold around 1.1%. Sequenced sample: sorted CD4+, CD8+, or CD8+CD57+ T cells (not recorded which) from PBMCs. The receptors shown here come from a human donor with aplastic anemia. The CDR3 runs from the conserved cysteine through the conserved F or W. The size entry is marked missing in some rows and otherwise reads once, few, many or a size class.

j_gene: TRBJ2-1; abundance: .; v_gene: TRBV3-1; CDR3aa: CASSQAPNLGIGNEQFF
j_gene: TRBJ1-6; abundance: .; v_gene: TRBV28; CDR3aa: CASCPDDNSPLHF
j_gene: TRBJ1-2; abundance: many; v_gene: TRBV7-6; CDR3aa: CASSLGGPGGYTF
j_gene: TRBJ2-3; abundance: many; v_gene: TRBV29-1; CDR3aa: CSVTGTGDVTRMYF
j_gene: TRBJ2-3; abundance: few; v_gene: TRBV27; CDR3aa: CASSLSWGTQYF
j_gene: TRBJ2-5; abundance: .; v_gene: TRBV9; CDR3aa: CASTLGSRGQYF
j_gene: TRBJ2-7; abundance: .; v_gene: TRBV19; CDR3aa: CASSPSGYEQYF
j_gene: TRBJ1-4; abundance: .; v_gene: TRBV2; CDR3aa: CASRSGAATNEKLFF
j_gene: TRBJ2-7; abundance: .; v_gene: TRBV10-2; CDR3aa: CASSSGGDREAWQYF
j_gene: TRBJ1-1; abundance: .; v_gene: TRBV29-1; CDR3aa: CSVEGGATEAFF
j_gene: TRBJ1-1; abundance: many; v_gene: TRBV5-4; CDR3aa: CASSQSEGHANTEAFF
j_gene: TRBJ1-3; abundance: once; v_gene: TRBV10-3; CDR3aa: CAIKGATSGNTIYF
j_gene: TRBJ2-2; abundance: many; v_gene: TRBV29-1; CDR3aa: CSVFGGELFF
j_gene: TRBJ1-2; abundance: many; v_gene: TRBV6-1; CDR3aa: CASSDREGDGYTF
j_gene: TRBJ1-1; abundance: .; v_gene: TRBV5-5; CDR3aa: CAISWGQGDTEAFF